The TCR beta chain under discussion was sequenced for a study of cytomegalovirus exposure and HLA in healthy donors. CDR3 length equals 14 residues. V lost 7 bases and J lost 4, with 11 bases in between. Germline values: CDR1 ENHRY, CDR2 SYGVKD. Profiled with immunoSEQ multiplex PCR; TCRdb holds only in-frame clones, not every one. The data contain about 280,000 clones, roughly 90% of them singletons. The V call is TRBV10-3, the J call TRBJ2-6, with D unresolved. The specimen was PBMCs. The source of this sequence is a woman under 30 in good health and CMV-seronegative. The CDR3 bases are TGTGCCATCATAATCAGGCGAGGGGCCAACGTCCTGACTTTC. Protein product: CAIIIRRGANVLTF.